This TCR beta chain is from a study of tumor-infiltrating lymphocytes in primary liver carcinoma. Notes on the study in general: Only around 7.5-24% of top clones occurred in all five tumor regions. Lesser overlap characterized tumor-adjacent and tumor-blood pairs relative to tumor region pairs. Relative to blood, tumors carried a significantly larger fraction of the repertoire in their top 250 clones (p = 0.039).

This clonotype was recorded many times. As yet, its antigen is unknown. The tissue used was unsorted bulk material of about 19-31 mg. RNA and DNA were co-extracted from it with the AllPrep DNA/RNA mini kit. Surgery removed the patients' primary liver carcinoma. TCR beta cDNA came from roughly 450 ng total RNA, primed with a constant-region primer. Slightly modified ARM-PCR, run as three nested multiplex PCR rounds, produced the TCR beta libraries. The first two PCR rounds used TRBV1-TRBV30 primers with a Cbeta primer, roughly 10 cycles each. TCRdb used MiXCR to reprocess the multiplex PCR reads, holding one entry per CDR3 protein. The table lists about 41,000 distinct CDR3 sequences, about three quarters of them singletons. This CDR3 has 15 amino acids. Germline lookup yields CDR1 SEHNR and CDR2 FQNEAQ (reference sequence). Deletions cut 3 bases from V and 5 bases from J, with 14 bases between.

The sequence was obtained from a man in his forties with primary liver carcinoma and hepatitis B virus infection. The source material was liver tumor tissue from sampling region 2. Subset of the sample: tumor region T2, inferior pole. The V and J genes are TRBV7-9 and TRBJ2-1, with a possible D match to TRBD1 (6 bases). The CDR3: CASSLTQGMNNEQFF. The DNA of the CDR3 is TGTGCCAGCAGCTTGACCCAGGGGATGAACAATGAGCAGTTCTTC.